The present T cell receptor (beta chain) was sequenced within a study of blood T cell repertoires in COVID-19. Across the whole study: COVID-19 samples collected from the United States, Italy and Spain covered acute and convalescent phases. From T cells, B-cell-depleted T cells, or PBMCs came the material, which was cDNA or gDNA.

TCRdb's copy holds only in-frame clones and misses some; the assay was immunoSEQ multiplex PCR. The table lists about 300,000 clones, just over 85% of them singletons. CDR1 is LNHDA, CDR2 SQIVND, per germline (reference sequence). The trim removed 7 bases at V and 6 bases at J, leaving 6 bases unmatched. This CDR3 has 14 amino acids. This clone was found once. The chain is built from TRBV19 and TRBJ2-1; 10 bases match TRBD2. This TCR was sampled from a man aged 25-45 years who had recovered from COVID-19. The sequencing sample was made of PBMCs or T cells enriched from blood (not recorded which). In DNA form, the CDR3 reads TGTGCCAGTAAAGCGGGAGGGCCGTTCAATGAGCAGTTCTTC. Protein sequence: CASKAGGPFNEQFF.